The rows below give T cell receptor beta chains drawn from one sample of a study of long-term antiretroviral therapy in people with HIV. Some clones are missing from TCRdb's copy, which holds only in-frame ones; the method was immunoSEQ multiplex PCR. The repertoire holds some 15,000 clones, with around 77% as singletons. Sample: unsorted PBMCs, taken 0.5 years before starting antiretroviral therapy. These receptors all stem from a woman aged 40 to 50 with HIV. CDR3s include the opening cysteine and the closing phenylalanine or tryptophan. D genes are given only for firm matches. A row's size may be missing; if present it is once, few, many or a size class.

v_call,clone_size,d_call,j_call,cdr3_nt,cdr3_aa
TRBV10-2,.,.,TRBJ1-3,TGCGCCAGCAGTGAGTCATGGGGGTACTCTGGAAACACCATATATTTT,CASSESWGYSGNTIYF
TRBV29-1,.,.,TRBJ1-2,TGCAGCGTTTCGGGGGTTGGTGGCTACACCTTC,CSVSGVGGYTF
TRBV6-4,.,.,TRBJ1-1,TGTGCCAGCAGTGCGGGGGGGGTGAACACTGAAGCTTTCTTT,CASSAGGVNTEAFF
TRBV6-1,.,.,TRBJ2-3,TGTGCCAGCGCCGGGGAGTCAGATACGCAGTATTTT,CASAGESDTQYF
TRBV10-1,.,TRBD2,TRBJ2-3,TGCGCCAGCAGCGCTTATACTAGCGGGGATTACACAGATACGCAGTATTTT,CASSAYTSGDYTDTQYF
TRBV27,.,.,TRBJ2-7,TGTGCCAGCAGTTACATGGCCCGCTACGAGCAGTACTTC,CASSYMARYEQYF
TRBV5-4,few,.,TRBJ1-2,TGTGCCAGCACTAAACAGGGTAATGGCTACACCTTC,CASTKQGNGYTF
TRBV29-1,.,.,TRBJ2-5,TGCAGCGTGCCCCACTCGGGCGGGGGCCCCTCCCAGTACTTC,CSVPHSGGGPSQYF
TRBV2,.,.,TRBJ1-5,TGTGCCAGCAGTGATACGTATTATAGCAATCAGCCCCAGCATTTT,CASSDTYYSNQPQHF
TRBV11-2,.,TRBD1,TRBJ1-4,TGTGCCAGCAGCTTAGATAACCGGGACAGGGCGTTTGCAACTAATGAAAAACTGTTTTTT,CASSLDNRDRAFATNEKLFF
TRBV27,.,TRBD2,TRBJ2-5,TGTGCCAGCTATGTCGGACTAGCGGGAGTTAAGACCCAGTACTTC,CASYVGLAGVKTQYF
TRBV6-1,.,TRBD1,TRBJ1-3,TGTGCCAGCAGTCTAGACAGGGCTTACACCATATATTTT,CASSLDRAYTIYF
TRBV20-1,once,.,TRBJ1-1,TGCAGTGCTAGCCCCACTAACCAAGCTTTCTTT,CSASPTNQAFF
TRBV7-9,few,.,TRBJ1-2,TGTGCCAGCAGCCCCACCGAGTACTATGGCTACACCTTC,CASSPTEYYGYTF